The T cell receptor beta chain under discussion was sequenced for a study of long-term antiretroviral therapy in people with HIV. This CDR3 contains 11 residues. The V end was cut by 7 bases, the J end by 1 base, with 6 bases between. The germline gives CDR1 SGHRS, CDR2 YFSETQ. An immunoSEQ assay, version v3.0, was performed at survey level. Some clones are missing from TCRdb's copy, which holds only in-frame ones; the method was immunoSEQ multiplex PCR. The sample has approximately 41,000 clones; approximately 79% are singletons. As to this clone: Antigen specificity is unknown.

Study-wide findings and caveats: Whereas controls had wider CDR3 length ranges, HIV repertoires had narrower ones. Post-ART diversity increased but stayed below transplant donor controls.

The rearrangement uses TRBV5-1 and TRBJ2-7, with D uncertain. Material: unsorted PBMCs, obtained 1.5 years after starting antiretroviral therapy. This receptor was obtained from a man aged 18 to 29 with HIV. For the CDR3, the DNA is TGCGCCAGCGGGTCTTCCTACGAGCAGTACTTC. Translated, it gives CASGSSYEQYF.